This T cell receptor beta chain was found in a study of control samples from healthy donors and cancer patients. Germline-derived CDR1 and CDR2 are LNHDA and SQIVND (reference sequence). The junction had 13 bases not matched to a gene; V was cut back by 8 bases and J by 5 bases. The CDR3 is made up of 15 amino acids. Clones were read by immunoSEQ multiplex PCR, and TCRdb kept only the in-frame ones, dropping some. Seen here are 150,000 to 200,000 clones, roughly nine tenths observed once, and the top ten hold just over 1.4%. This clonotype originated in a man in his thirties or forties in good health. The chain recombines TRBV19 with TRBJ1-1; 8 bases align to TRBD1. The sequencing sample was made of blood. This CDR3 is CASGDRPNRGTEAFF. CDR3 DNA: TGTGCCAGTGGGGACAGGCCCAACCGAGGGACTGAAGCTTTCTTT.